Each of the 6 T cell receptor beta chains below was sequenced from the same sample in a study of T cells expressing NK-cell markers. From the 5' RACE reads, TCRdb lists one entry per CDR3 protein and no DNA. This sample's table reports 150,000 or so distinct CDR3 sequences. Sequenced sample: blood T cells: a sorted CD56 or NKG2C T cell subset, CD4+ or CD8+ T cells, or bulk PBMC T cells (not recorded which). The receptors shown here come from a woman in her 50s in good health.

The J gene is TRBJ2-1, the V gene TRBV30; the TCRdb D gene call, TRBD2, has no DNA to confirm it. CDR3 length: 15 residues. Germline V gene lookup returns CDR1 GTSNPN and CDR2 SVGIG (reference sequence). Here the CDR3 reads CAWSVQTSSYNEQFF.

This chain connects TRBV11-3 to TRBJ2-5; TCRdb's D call, TRBD1, is unchecked because there is no DNA. The CDR3 length is 14 residues. Germline V gene sequence: CDR1 SGHNT, CDR2 YENEEA. The CDR3 is CASSLDGTGETQYF.

V gene TRBV12-3 or TRBV12-4 combines with J gene TRBJ2-2; the TRBD1 assignment by TCRdb is unverifiable without DNA. The CDR3 sequence is 14 residues long. CDR3: CASNTYGGTGELFF.

The rearrangement links TRBV7-9 to TRBJ1-4; the D call from TCRdb, TRBD1, cannot be confirmed without DNA. The germline CDR1 and CDR2 sequences are SEHNR and FQNEAQ (reference sequence). This CDR3 has 15 residues. The CDR3 sequence: CASSLATGGNEKLFF. Full variable domain (rest looked up from reference TRBV7-9 and TRBJ1-4): DTGVSQNPRHKITKRGQNVTFRCDPISEHNRLYWYRQTLGQGPEFLTYFQNEAQLEKSRLLSDRFSAERPKGSFSTLEIQRTEQGDSAMYLCASSLATGGNEKLFFGSGTQLSVL.

The chain has TRBV13 and TRBJ2-1; TCRdb lists TRBD2, though no DNA is available to test this call. Germline CDR1 and CDR2: PRHDT and FYEKMQ (reference sequence). This CDR3 has 16 amino acids. The CDR3 sequence is CASSLGLAGVYNEQFF.

This chain links TRBV27 with TRBJ2-3; checking the TCRdb D call of TRBD1 is not possible without DNA. The CDR3 sequence is 16 residues long. The V gene's germline CDR1 is MNHEY and CDR2 SMNVEV (reference sequence). CDR3 amino acids: CASSFLQPRGTDTQYF.